This note documents a single T cell receptor (beta chain) sequence. V was pared by 3 bases and J by 2 bases, with 8 bases between. This CDR3 is 14 amino acids long. Germline values: CDR1 MDHEN, CDR2 SYDVKM. This record belongs to a study of blood T cell repertoires in COVID-19. Sequenced by immunoSEQ multiplex PCR; TCRdb stores in-frame clones only, minus some. The sample contains about 110,000 clones, about three quarters of which appear only once. This receptor was obtained from a human donor in a cohort sampled during active or convalescent COVID-19. This rearrangement joins TRBV28 to TRBJ1-3; D uncertain. Material: peripheral blood. Here the CDR3 DNA reads TGTGCCAGCAGTTTCCCCCTAACTGGAAACACCATATATTTT. It is translated as CASSFPLTGNTIYF.